This TCR beta chain is from a study of T cells in localized non-small cell lung cancer. V lost 4 bases and J 8 bases, leaving 24 bases between the germline ends. From germline, CDR1 is SGHDT and CDR2 YYEEEE. The CDR3 is 17 residues long. TCRdb keeps only in-frame clones here, not all; method: immunoSEQ multiplex PCR. The table has 12,000 to 15,000 clones, about four fifths seen once; the top ten hold approximately 3.7%. Of note for this clone: What it recognizes is unknown.

Study results and caveats: Adjacent lung held a median roughly 54 of the top 100 tumor clones. A higher density of T cells in blood coincided with extended overall survival. Uninvolved adjacent lung had higher T cell clonality than tumor and all other tissues.

This receptor was taken from a female donor of 60 years or more with stage I squamous cell lung carcinoma. The chain has TRBV5-6 and TRBJ1-4; a possible D gene is TRBD1 (5 bases). This specimen consisted of peripheral blood, obtained before any cancer treatment. This chain's CDR3 is CASSPAGTLLRREKLFF. The DNA of the CDR3 is TGTGCCAGCAGCCCGGCCGGGACCCTACTTCGAAGGGAAAAACTGTTTTTT. Supplemented by reference TRBV5-6 and TRBJ1-4, the full variable domain reads DAGVTQSPTHLIKTRGQQVTLRCSPKSGHDTVSWYQQALGQGPQFIFQYYEEEERQRGNFPDRFSGHQFPNYSSELNVNALLLGDSALYLCASSPAGTLLRREKLFFGSGTQLSVL.